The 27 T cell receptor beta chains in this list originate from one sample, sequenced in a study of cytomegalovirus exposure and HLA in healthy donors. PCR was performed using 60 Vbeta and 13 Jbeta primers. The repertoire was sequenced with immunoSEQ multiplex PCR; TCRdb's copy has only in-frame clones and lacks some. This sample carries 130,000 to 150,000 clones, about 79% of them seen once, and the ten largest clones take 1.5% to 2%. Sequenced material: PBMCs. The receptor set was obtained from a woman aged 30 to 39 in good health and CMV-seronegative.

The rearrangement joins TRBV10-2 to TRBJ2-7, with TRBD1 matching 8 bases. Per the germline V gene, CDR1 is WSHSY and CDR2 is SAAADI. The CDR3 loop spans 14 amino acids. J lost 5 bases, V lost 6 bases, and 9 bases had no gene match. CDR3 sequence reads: CASSTGRGLNEQYF. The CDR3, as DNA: TGCGCCAGCAGCACTGGCAGGGGGCTAAACGAGCAGTACTTC.

CDR3 residues: CASTHRDSSYGYTF. The CDR3 DNA reads as TGCGCCAGCACTCACCGGGACAGTAGTTATGGCTACACCTTC. V is TRBV5-1 and J is TRBJ1-2, with 7 positions matching TRBD1. The germline V gene encodes CDR1 SGHRS and CDR2 YFSETQ. This CDR3 is 14 amino acids long. The J segment lost 5 bases and the V segment lost 6 bases, leaving 10 bases of the junction unmatched. Using reference TRBV5-1 and TRBJ1-2 for the parts outside the CDR3, the full variable domain is KAGVTQTPRYLIKTRGQQVTLSCSPISGHRSVSWYQQTPGQGLQFLFEYFSETQRNKGNFPGRFSGRQFSNSRSEMNVSTLELGDSALYLCASTHRDSSYGYTFGSGTRLTVV.

This CDR3 reads CASSAGQTYGYTF. In DNA, the CDR3 is TGTGCCAGCAGTGCAGGACAGACCTATGGCTACACCTTC. This chain uses TRBV14 with TRBJ1-2; D might be TRBD1 (6 bases). V was clipped by 6 bases and J by 4 bases, with 12 bases between them. Germline loops: CDR1 SGHDN, CDR2 FVKESK. The CDR3 spans 13 residues.

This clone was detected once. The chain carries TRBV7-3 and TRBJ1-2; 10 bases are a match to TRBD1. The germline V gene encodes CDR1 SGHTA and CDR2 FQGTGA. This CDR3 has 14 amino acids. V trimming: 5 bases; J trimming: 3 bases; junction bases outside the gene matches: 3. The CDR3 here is CASSAGTGDYGYTF. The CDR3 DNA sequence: TGTGCCAGCAGCGCCGGGACAGGGGACTATGGCTACACCTTC.

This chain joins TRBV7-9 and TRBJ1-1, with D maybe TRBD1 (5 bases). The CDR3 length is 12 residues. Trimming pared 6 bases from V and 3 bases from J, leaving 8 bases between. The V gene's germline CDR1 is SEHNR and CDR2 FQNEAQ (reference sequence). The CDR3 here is CASRGRDTEAFF. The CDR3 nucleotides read TGTGCCAGCAGGGGGCGAGACACTGAAGCTTTCTTT.

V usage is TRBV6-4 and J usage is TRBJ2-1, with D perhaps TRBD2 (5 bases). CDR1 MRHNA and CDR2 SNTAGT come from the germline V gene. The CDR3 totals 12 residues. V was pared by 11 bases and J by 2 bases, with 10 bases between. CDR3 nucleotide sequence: TGTGCCGGGGTGGGAGCCTACAATGAGCAGTTCTTC. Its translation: CAGVGAYNEQFF.

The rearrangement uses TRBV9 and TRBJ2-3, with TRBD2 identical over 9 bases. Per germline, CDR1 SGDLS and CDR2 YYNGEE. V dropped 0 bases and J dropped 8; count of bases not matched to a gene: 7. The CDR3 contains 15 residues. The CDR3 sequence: CASSVGFAGGLTQYF. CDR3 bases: TGTGCCAGCAGCGTAGGTTTCGCGGGGGGGCTTACGCAGTATTTT.

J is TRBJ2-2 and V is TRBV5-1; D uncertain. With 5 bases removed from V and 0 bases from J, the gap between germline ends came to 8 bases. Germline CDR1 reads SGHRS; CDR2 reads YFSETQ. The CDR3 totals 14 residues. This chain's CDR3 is CASRSTANTGELFF. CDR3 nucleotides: TGCGCCAGCAGATCAACGGCGAACACCGGGGAGCTGTTTTTT.

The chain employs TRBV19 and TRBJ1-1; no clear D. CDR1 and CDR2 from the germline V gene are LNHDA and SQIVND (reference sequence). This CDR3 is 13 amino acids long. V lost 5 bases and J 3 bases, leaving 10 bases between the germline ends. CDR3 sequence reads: CASSLQKYTEAFF. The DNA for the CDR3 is TGTGCCAGTAGTCTTCAGAAGTACACTGAAGCTTTCTTT.

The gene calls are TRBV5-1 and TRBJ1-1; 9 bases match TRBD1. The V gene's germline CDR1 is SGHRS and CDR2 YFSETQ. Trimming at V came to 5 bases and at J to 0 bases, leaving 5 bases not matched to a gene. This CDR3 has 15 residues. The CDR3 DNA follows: TGCGCCAGCAGGCCGGGACAGGGACTGAACACTGAAGCTTTCTTT. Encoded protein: CASRPGQGLNTEAFF.

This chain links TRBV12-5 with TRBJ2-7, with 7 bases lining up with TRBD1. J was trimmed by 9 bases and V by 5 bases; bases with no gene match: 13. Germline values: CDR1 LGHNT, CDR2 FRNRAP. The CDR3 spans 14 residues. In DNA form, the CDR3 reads TGTGCTAGTGGTGGTCGGTACGACAGGGAAGGGCAGTACTTC. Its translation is CASGGRYDREGQYF.

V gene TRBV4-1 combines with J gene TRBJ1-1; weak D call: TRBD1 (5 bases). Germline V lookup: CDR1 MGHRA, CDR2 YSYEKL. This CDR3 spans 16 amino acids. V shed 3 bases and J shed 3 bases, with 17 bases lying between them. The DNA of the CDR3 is TGCGCCAGCAGCCAGCCCCTCGGGGGTGGGGACACTGAAGCTTTCTTT. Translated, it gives CASSQPLGGGDTEAFF.

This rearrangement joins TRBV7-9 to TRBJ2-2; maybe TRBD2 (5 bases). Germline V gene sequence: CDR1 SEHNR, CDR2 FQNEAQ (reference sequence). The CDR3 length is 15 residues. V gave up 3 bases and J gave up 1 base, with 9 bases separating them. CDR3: CASSFRGLNTGELFF. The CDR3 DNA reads TGTGCCAGCAGCTTCCGCGGACTGAACACCGGGGAGCTGTTTTTT.

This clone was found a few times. The CDR3 loop reads CASSWTGGYDEQYF. The CDR3 DNA is TGTGCCAGTTCTTGGACAGGGGGATATGACGAGCAGTACTTC. The chain has TRBV27 and TRBJ2-7, with 10 bases that match TRBD1. This CDR3 comprises 14 residues. Trimming cost V 9 bases and J 5 bases; bases outside gene matches: 10. Germline V gene data show CDR1 as MNHEY and CDR2 as SMNVEV (reference sequence).

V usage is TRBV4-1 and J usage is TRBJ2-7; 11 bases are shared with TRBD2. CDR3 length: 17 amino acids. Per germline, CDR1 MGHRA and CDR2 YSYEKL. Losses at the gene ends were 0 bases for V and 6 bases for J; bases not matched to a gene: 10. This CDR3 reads CASSQETSGMVRFEQYF. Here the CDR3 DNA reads TGCGCCAGCAGCCAAGAGACTAGCGGGATGGTCCGCTTCGAGCAGTACTTC.

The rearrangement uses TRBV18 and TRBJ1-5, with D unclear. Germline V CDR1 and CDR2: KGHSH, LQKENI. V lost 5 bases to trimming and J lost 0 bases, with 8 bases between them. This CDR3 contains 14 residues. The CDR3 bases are TGTGCCAGCTCAGAGTCCTATAGCAATCAGCCCCAGCATTTT. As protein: CASSESYSNQPQHF. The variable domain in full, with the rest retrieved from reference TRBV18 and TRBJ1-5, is NAGVMQNPRHLVRRRGQEARLRCSPMKGHSHVYWYRQLPEEGLKFMVYLQKENIIDESGMPKERFSAEFPKEGPSILRIQQVVRGDSAAYFCASSESYSNQPQHFGDGTRLSIL.

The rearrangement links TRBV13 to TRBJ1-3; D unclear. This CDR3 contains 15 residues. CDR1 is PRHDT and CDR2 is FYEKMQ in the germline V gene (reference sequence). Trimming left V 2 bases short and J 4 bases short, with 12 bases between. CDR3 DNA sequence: TGTGCCAGCAGCTTAAACTGGGCAGACGGAAACACCATATATTTT. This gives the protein CASSLNWADGNTIYF.

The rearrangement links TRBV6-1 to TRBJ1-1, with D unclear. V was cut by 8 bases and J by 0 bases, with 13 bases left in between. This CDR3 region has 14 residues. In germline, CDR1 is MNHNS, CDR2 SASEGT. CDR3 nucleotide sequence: TGTGCCAGCCCCTTTCGGAGGCTGAACACTGAAGCTTTCTTT. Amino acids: CASPFRRLNTEAFF.

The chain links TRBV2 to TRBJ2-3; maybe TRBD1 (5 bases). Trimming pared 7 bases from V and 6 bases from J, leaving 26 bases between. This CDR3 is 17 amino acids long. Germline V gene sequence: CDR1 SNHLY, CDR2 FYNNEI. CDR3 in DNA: TGTGCCAGCAAGATATCCTTTAACGTGATCTCAGGGGATACGCAGTATTTT. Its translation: CASKISFNVISGDTQYF.

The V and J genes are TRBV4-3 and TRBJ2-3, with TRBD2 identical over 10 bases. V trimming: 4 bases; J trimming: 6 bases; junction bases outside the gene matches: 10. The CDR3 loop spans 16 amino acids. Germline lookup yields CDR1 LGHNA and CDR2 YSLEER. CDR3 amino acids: CASSPHLAGVSDTQYF. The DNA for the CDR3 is TGCGCCAGCAGCCCTCACCTAGCGGGGGTGTCTGATACGCAGTATTTT.

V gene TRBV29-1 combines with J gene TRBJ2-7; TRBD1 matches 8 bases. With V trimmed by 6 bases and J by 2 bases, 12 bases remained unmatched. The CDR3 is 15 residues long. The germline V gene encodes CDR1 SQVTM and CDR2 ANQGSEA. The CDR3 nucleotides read TGCAGCGTCGAACTAGCCGACAGGGGAGCCTACGAGCAGTACTTC. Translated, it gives CSVELADRGAYEQYF.

CDR3 in amino acids: CASSQEGARNEQFF. The CDR3 coding sequence is TGCGCCAGCAGCCAAGAAGGGGCGCGCAATGAGCAGTTCTTC. This chain joins TRBV4-1 and TRBJ2-1; the D gene is possibly TRBD1 (5 bases). V lost 0 bases and J lost 6, with 9 bases in between. Germline CDR1 and CDR2: MGHRA and YSYEKL. CDR3 length equals 14 residues.

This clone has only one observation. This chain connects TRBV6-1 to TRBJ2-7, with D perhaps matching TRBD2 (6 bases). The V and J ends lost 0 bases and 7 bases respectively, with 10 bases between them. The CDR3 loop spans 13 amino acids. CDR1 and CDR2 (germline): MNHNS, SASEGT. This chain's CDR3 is CASSEAISGEQYF. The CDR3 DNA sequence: TGTGCCAGCAGTGAAGCGATTAGCGGAGAGCAGTACTTC.

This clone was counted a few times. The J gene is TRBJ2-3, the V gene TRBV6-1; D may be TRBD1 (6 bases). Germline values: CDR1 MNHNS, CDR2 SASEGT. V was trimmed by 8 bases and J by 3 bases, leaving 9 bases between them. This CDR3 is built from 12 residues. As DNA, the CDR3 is TGTGCCAGCCTAAGGGGGACAGATACGCAGTATTTT. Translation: CASLRGTDTQYF.

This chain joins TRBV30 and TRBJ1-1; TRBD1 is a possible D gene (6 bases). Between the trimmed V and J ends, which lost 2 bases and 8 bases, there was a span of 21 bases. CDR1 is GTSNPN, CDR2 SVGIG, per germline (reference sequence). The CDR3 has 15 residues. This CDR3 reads CAWSPRGGGWLEAFF. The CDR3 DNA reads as TGTGCCTGGAGTCCAAGGGGAGGGGGGTGGTTGGAAGCTTTCTTT.

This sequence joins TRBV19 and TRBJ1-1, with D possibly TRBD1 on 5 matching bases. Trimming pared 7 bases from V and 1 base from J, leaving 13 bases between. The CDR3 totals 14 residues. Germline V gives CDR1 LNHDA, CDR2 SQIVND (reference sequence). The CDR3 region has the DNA TGTGCCAGTAACGGGGGAGCAGAGAACACTGAAGCTTTCTTT. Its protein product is CASNGGAENTEAFF.

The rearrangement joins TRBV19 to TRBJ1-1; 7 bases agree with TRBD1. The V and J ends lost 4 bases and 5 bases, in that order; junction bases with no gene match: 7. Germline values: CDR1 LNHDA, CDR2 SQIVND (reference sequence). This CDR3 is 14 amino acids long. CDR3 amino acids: CASSTRQGETEAFF. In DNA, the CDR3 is TGTGCCAGTAGTACAAGACAGGGAGAAACTGAAGCTTTCTTT.